This T cell receptor (beta chain) originates from a study of T-cell reconstitution after alpha-beta-depleted transplantation in children (dated by TCRdb to 2015 to 2016). Study-level background: The study quantitatively tracked T-cell immune reconstitution after TCRalphabeta/CD19-depleted allogeneic hematopoietic cell transplantation in children using TCR repertoire profiling. What the research found in general, with its limitations: The high TCRbeta diversity at day 60 in some patients was ascribed to recipient T cells and intrathymic progenitors that had survived conditioning. Apparently early alphabetaT-cell count recovery about two months after transplant reportedly relied on only several hundred rapidly expanded clones derived from non-depleted graft cells. The frequencies of hyperexpanded clones fell over the following months, and after one year, T-cell counts and TCRbeta diversity were mostly attributed to newly produced T cells.

The library relied on PCR. The listed sequencing device is Illumina HiSeq 2500. To normalize quantification of the TCRbeta repertoire, the TCR libraries were built with molecular barcoding that relied on unique molecular identifiers. The public reads were reanalyzed by TCRdb: fastp trimming at Q25, MiXCR alignment, in-frame beta chains only. Each CDR3 protein gets just one entry, which takes the most common genes and DNA from the rows behind it. In this sample the table shows 300,000 to 400,000 distinct CDR3 sequences, 15% to 20% of which occur a single time. The ten largest clones capture around 41% of the sample. Via the germline V gene (reference sequence), CDR1 is LGHDT and CDR2 YNNKEL. Here V drops 4 bases and J drops 7 bases, and the junction holds 12 bases not matched to any gene. The CDR3 holds 18 amino acids from the cysteine to the phenylalanine. Just CDR3 DNA is preserved here, 54 bases in frame from base 1.

This clonotype showed up just a few times. Its antigen is not yet known. One base away there is no much larger clone; base qualities are not given. According to the study, the label for this sample's treatment or condition signals: allogeneic hematopoietic cell transplantation with graft depleted of TCRalphabeta T cells and CD19 B cells. TCRalphabeta/CD19-depleted allogeneic hematopoietic cell grafts were given to the transplant recipients, all of whom were children. In this chain, TRBV3-1 is recombined with TRBJ2-1; 14 middle bases align to TRBD2. The TCR sequence derives from a male patient aged 2 to 10 who had a stem cell transplant for acute lymphoblastic leukemia, so the T cells may come from the graft donor. The sample in question was PBMCs, mostly from graft donor cells, obtained 360 days after TCRalphabeta/CD19-depleted stem cell transplant. The DNA reads TGTGCCAGCAGCCCGACTAGCGGGAGGGCCCTGCTTCAGAATGAGCAGTTCTTC. Its protein product is CASSPTSGRALLQNEQFF.